This record covers a single TCR beta chain. Its antigen is unknown. The sample is drawn from a study of OX40 agonist ivuxolimab in advanced cancers. Data came from immunoSEQ multiplex PCR; TCRdb stores just in-frame clones and leaves some out. The repertoire holds around 83,000 clones, about 90% seen once, with 1.5% to 2% in the top ten. Germline-derived CDR1 and CDR2 are SNHLY and FYNNEI. CDR3 length equals 14 residues. Trimming left V 4 bases short and J 5 bases short, with 13 bases between. General study results and limits: Still undetermined is the antigen specificity of the expanded peripheral T cells. Both blood CD4+ and CD8+ T cells showed clonal growth by week 6 at 0.1 to 3.0 mg/kg. Also showing low normalized T-cell clonal expansion were some of the nonresponders.

This receptor was taken from an adult with an advanced solid tumor such as melanoma, head and neck, liver or kidney cancer. The chain recombines TRBV2 with TRBJ2-3; D uncertain. The sample consisted of CD4+ or CD8+ T cells sorted from blood, taken in a trial of the OX40 agonist ivuxolimab. This CDR3 reads CASSVQGPGDTQYF. CDR3 in DNA: TGTGCCAGCAGTGTACAAGGGCCGGGAGATACGCAGTATTTT. Based on the CDR3 plus reference TRBV2 and TRBJ2-3, the full variable domain is EPEVTQTPSHQVTQMGQEVILRCVPISNHLYFYWYRQILGQKVEFLVSFYNNEISEKSEIFDDQFSVERPDGSNFTLKIRSTKLEDSAMYFCASSVQGPGDTQYFGPGTRLTVL.